The clone carrying this T cell receptor (beta chain) was picked up many times. The CDR3 length is 14 residues. V lost 3 bases, J lost 1 base, and 4 bases lay in between. These data are taken from a study of T-cell reconstitution after alpha-beta-depleted transplantation in children. During its preparation, the TCRbeta library received unique molecular identifiers. Using its own MiXCR run on the PCR reads, TCRdb lists one record per CDR3 protein. The repertoire has under 300,000 distinct CDR3 sequences, over 9.5% of them found once; the top ten carry roughly 5.1%. V gene TRBV12-3 or TRBV12-4 combines with J gene TRBJ1-6; unclear D gene. The source of this sequence is a human donor who donated a stem cell graft to a child with SCID. Material: PBMCs from the stem cell graft donor, obtained from the stem cell graft. This CDR3 reads CASSLWSYNSPLHF. Written as DNA, the CDR3 is TGTGCCAGCAGTTTGTGGTCCTATAATTCACCCCTCCACTTT.